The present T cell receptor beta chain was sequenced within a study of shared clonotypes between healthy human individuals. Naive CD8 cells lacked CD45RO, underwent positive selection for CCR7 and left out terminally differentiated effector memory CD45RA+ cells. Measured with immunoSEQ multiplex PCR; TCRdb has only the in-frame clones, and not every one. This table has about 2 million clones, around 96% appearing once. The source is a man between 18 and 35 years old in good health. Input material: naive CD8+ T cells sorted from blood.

As DNA, the CDR3 is TGTGCTAGTGGGCTGGGGGGGTACCCCTACGAGCAGTACTTC. Its translation is CASGLGGYPYEQYF. The V call is TRBV12-5, the J call TRBJ2-7, with 7 bases fitting TRBD2. Trimming took 6 bases from V and 2 from J; bases not matched to a gene: 7. Per the germline V gene, CDR1 is LGHNT and CDR2 is FRNRAP. CDR3 length equals 14 residues.